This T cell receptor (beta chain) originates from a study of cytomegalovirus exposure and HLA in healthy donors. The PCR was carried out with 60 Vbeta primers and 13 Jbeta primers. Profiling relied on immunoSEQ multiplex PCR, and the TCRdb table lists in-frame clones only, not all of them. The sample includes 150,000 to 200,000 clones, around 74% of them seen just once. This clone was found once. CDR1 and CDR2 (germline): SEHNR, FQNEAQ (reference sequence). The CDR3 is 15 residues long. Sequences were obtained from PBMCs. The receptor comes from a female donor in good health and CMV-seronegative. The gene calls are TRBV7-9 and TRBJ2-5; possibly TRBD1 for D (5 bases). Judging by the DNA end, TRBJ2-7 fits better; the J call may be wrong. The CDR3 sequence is CASSLARQGPDEQYF. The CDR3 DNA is TGTGCCAGCAGCTTAGCTCGGCAGGGCCCGGACGAGCAGTACTTC.